Listed here are 21 T cell receptor beta chains from one sample, sequenced in a study of blood T cell repertoires in COVID-19. Clones were read by immunoSEQ multiplex PCR, and TCRdb kept only the in-frame ones, dropping some. The data contain 150,000 to 200,000 clones, roughly four fifths of them singletons. Sequencing used peripheral blood. All receptors derive from a man aged 60 to 69 with active or convalescent COVID-19.

In its sample, this clone ranks as medium-sized (0.01 to 0.1%). The V call is TRBV5-1, the J call TRBJ1-5, with 7 bases fitting TRBD1. This CDR3 comprises 14 residues. The germline CDR1 and CDR2 sequences are SGHRS and YFSETQ. Losses at the gene ends were 1 base for V and 5 bases for J; bases not matched to a gene: 3. CDR3 bases: TGCGCCAGCAGCTTGTCGCAGGGGGATCAGCCCCAGCATTTT. This gives the protein CASSLSQGDQPQHF.

The chain links TRBV11-2 to TRBJ2-3, with D possibly TRBD2 on 5 matching bases. Trimming took 0 bases from V and 0 from J, leaving 7 bases between them. The CDR3 is 15 amino acids. Germline V gene sequence: CDR1 SGHAT, CDR2 FQNNGV. CDR3 residues: CASSLEGGSTDTQYF. The CDR3, as DNA: TGTGCCAGCAGCTTAGAAGGCGGGAGCACAGATACGCAGTATTTT.

V usage is TRBV19 and J usage is TRBJ1-2, with TRBD1 matching over 7 bases. V lost 10 bases to trimming and J lost 7 bases; unmatched junction nucleotides: 18. This CDR3 has 15 amino acids. The germline V gene has CDR1 LNHDA and CDR2 SQIVND (reference sequence). The CDR3 spells CATAPGQSHSGGYTF. In DNA, the CDR3 is TGTGCCACTGCGCCGGGACAGTCCCATTCTGGTGGCTACACCTTC.

Details on this clone: This sample also contains other DNA sequences that code for the same CDR3. This CDR3 reads CASSLSYEQYF. The CDR3 coding sequence is TGTGCCAGCAGCTTATCTTACGAGCAGTACTTC. The chain carries TRBV7-2 and TRBJ2-7; D uncertain. This CDR3 has 11 amino acids. Germline V gene data show CDR1 as SGHTA and CDR2 as FQGNSA. V dropped 2 bases and J dropped 4 bases, with 3 bases sitting between them.

The rearrangement links TRBV5-5 to TRBJ1-6; TRBD1 matches at 7 bases. The CDR3 has 14 amino acids. Germline assignment: CDR1 SGHKS and CDR2 YYEKEE (reference sequence). Trimming removed 4 bases from V and 8 bases from J; junction bases left unmatched: 6. In nucleotides, the CDR3 is TGTGCCAGCAGCGCAGGGGACAGCTATTCACCCCTCCACTTT. Protein: CASSAGDSYSPLHF.

This clone turned up a few times. V gene TRBV19 combines with J gene TRBJ1-2; D is uncertain. Per germline, CDR1 LNHDA and CDR2 SQIVND (reference sequence). Trimming took off 5 bases at V and 4 bases at J, with 11 bases between the two ends. CDR3 length: 13 amino acids. CDR3: CASSLGTAYGYTF. The DNA of the CDR3 is TGTGCCAGTAGTCTTGGCACAGCCTATGGCTACACCTTC.

This sequence joins TRBV2 and TRBJ1-5; D is possibly TRBD1 (6 bases). Germline V gene data show CDR1 as SNHLY and CDR2 as FYNNEI. The ends were cut back, 5 bases at V and 6 bases at J, with 20 bases in the middle. The CDR3 contains 16 residues. The CDR3 nucleotides are TGTGCCAGCAGTAAAGAACAGGGCGGGGGCCCTCAGCCCCAGCATTTT. Its translation: CASSKEQGGGPQPQHF.

The chain has TRBV28 and TRBJ1-6; 7 bases fit TRBD1. Germline CDR1 reads MDHEN; CDR2 reads SYDVKM. The CDR3 is made up of 14 amino acids. The junction had 7 bases not matched to a gene; V was cut back by 6 bases and J by 8 bases. The CDR3 protein is CASRGDSFHSPLHF. In DNA form, the CDR3 reads TGTGCCAGCAGGGGGGACAGCTTCCATTCACCCCTCCACTTT.

The chain joins TRBV6-5 to TRBJ1-1, with unresolved D. Germline CDR1 MNHEY, CDR2 SVGAGI. The CDR3 consists of 14 residues. Between the trimmed V and J ends, which lost 6 bases and 1 base, there was a span of 12 bases. CDR3 sequence: CASSFRLENTEAFF. The CDR3 bases are TGTGCCAGCAGCTTCAGGTTGGAGAACACTGAAGCTTTCTTT.

The rearrangement uses TRBV6-1 and TRBJ1-1, with no clear D. Germline V gene data show CDR1 as MNHNS and CDR2 as SASEGT. CDR3 length equals 16 residues. V dropped 2 bases and J dropped 4 bases, with 17 bases sitting between them. CDR3 protein: CASSEPPPGSITEAFF. CDR3 coding DNA: TGTGCCAGCAGTGAACCCCCACCCGGGAGTATCACTGAAGCTTTCTTT.

This chain uses TRBV6-1 with TRBJ2-1; 7 bases align to TRBD2. Looked up from germline, CDR1 is MNHNS and CDR2 is SASEGT. J was trimmed by 0 bases and V by 3 bases; bases with no gene match: 14. The CDR3 runs to 19 residues. Written as DNA, the CDR3 is TGTGCCAGCAGTGAGAGAACTAGCGCAGAAGAAAGCTCCTACAATGAGCAGTTCTTC. Residues: CASSERTSAEESSYNEQFF.

The chain is built from TRBV4-1 and TRBJ1-1; D unresolved. The CDR3 has 16 amino acids. V dropped 6 bases and J dropped 0 bases, with 17 bases sitting between them. The germline V gene encodes CDR1 MGHRA and CDR2 YSYEKL. The CDR3 bases are TGCGCCAGCAGTCTAAAGAGTATTGAGATGAACACTGAAGCTTTCTTT. Translation: CASSLKSIEMNTEAFF.

The chain employs TRBV6-6 and TRBJ1-4, with 8 positions matching TRBD1. The CDR3 has 16 amino acids. The junction had 6 bases not matched to a gene; V was cut back by 4 bases and J by 2 bases. Germline lookup yields CDR1 MNHNY and CDR2 SVGAGI (reference sequence). The CDR3, as DNA: TGTGCCAGCAGTTCAGACAGGGGAGGCACTAATGAAAAACTGTTTTTT. Translation: CASSSDRGGTNEKLFF.

This rearrangement joins TRBV28 to TRBJ2-7; the match to TRBD1 covers 7 bases. The CDR3 contains 17 residues. Germline assignment: CDR1 MDHEN and CDR2 SYDVKM. J lost 1 base, V lost 8 bases, and 17 bases had no gene match. CDR3 coding DNA: TGTGCCAGCCGATTCTCATTCGGGACAGAAGATTCCTACGAGCAGTACTTC. Its translation: CASRFSFGTEDSYEQYF.

The chain links TRBV2 to TRBJ2-5, with 12 bases lining up with TRBD1. Germline lookup yields CDR1 SNHLY and CDR2 FYNNEI. Trimming took 8 bases from V and 2 from J; bases not matched to a gene: 6. The CDR3 sequence is 15 residues long. CDR3 protein: CASWDRGRLQETQYF. The DNA of the CDR3 is TGTGCCAGCTGGGACAGGGGGCGCCTACAAGAGACCCAGTACTTC. Based on the CDR3 plus reference TRBV2 and TRBJ2-5, the full variable domain is EPEVTQTPSHQVTQMGQEVILRCVPISNHLYFYWYRQILGQKVEFLVSFYNNEISEKSEIFDDQFSVERPDGSNFTLKIRSTKLEDSAMYFCASWDRGRLQETQYFGPGTRLLVL.

V and J are TRBV19 and TRBJ1-4; 7 bases line up with TRBD1. Germline-derived CDR1 and CDR2 are LNHDA and SQIVND (reference sequence). V lost 5 bases, J lost 6 bases, and 6 bases stayed unmatched. This CDR3 contains 14 residues. CDR3 in amino acids: CASSLGRGDEKLFF. The CDR3 bases are TGTGCCAGTAGTCTCGGCAGGGGGGATGAAAAACTGTTTTTT.

The CDR3 nucleotides read TGTGCCAGCAGTTATTTAAGCGGGGGGGCTGTAGATACGCAGTATTTT. This codes for CASSYLSGGAVDTQYF. The rearrangement uses TRBV6-6 and TRBJ2-3; 10 positions agree with TRBD2. Germline values: CDR1 MNHNY, CDR2 SVGAGI (reference sequence). J gave up 5 bases and V 3 bases, and 8 bases lay outside the gene matches. CDR3 length: 16 amino acids.

A remark on this clone: The junction departs from germline at one end; a sequencing error may be responsible. The rearrangement links TRBV12-3 or TRBV12-4 to TRBJ2-1; D not certain. This CDR3 is built from 11 residues. The CDR3: CASSLAGSSVF. For the CDR3, the DNA is TGTGCCAGCAGTTTAGCTGGTAGCTCGGTCTTC.

This clone showed up just a few times. The gene calls are TRBV10-2 and TRBJ1-2; no reliable D call. V was clipped by 6 bases and J by 7 bases, with 9 bases between them. The germline gives CDR1 WSHSY, CDR2 SAAADI. This CDR3 is built from 11 residues. The CDR3 spells CASRGAGGYTF. The CDR3 nucleotides read TGCGCCAGCAGGGGCGCAGGTGGCTACACCTTC.

The rearrangement joins TRBV29-1 to TRBJ1-5, with unresolved D. Trimming removed 5 bases at V and 7 bases at J, with 12 bases between. Looked up from germline, CDR1 is SQVTM and CDR2 is ANQGSEA. This CDR3 has 12 residues. CDR3 loop: CSVFDPGQPQHF. The CDR3 nucleotides are TGCAGCGTTTTTGACCCGGGGCAGCCCCAGCATTTT.

The chain links TRBV5-8 to TRBJ1-5, with TRBD1 matching 8 bases. V lost 5 bases, J lost 2 bases, and 3 bases stayed unmatched. The length of the CDR3 is 14 residues. Germline CDR1 SGHTS, CDR2 YDEGEE. The chain's CDR3 is CASRSGQGNQPQHF. The CDR3 DNA sequence: TGTGCCAGCAGGTCGGGACAGGGCAATCAGCCCCAGCATTTT.